This TCR beta chain was captured in a study of control samples from healthy donors and cancer patients. TCRdb's table, derived via immunoSEQ multiplex PCR, lists solely in-frame clones and lacks some. The repertoire includes just over 80,000 clones, 85% to 90% of them detected once, and 4.5% to 7% sits in the top ten. The sample was blood. The source of this sequence is a middle-aged man in good health.

CDR3: CASSEYRASNYGYTF. CDR3 bases: TGCGCCAGCAGTGAGTACAGGGCCTCTAACTATGGCTACACCTTC. The chain couples TRBV10-2 to TRBJ1-2; D is possibly TRBD1 (6 bases). The CDR3 runs to 15 residues. V was pared by 1 base and J by 0 bases, with 9 bases between. Germline CDR1 is WSHSY and CDR2 is SAAADI.